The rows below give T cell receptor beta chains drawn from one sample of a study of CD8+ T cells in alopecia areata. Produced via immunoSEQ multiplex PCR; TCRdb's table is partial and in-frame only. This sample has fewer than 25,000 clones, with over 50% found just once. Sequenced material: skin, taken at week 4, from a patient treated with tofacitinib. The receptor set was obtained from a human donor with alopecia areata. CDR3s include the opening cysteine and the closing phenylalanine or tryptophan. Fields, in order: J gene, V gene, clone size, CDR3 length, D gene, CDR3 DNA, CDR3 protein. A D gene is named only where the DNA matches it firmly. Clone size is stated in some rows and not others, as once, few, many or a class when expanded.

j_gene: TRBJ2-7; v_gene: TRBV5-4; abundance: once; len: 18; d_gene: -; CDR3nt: TGTGCCAGCAGCCCGAATTATGGGGGGCGAAAGCGCCCCTACGAGCAGTACTTC; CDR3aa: CASSPNYGGRKRPYEQYF
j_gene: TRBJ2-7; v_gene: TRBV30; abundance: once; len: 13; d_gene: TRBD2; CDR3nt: TGTGCCTGGAGTAACGAGCGGGGGTACGAGCAGTACTTC; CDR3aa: CAWSNERGYEQYF
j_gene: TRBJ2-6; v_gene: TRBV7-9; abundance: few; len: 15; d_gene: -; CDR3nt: TGTGCCAGCAGCCATACGGGGTCCGGGGCCAACGTCCTGACTTTC; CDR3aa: CASSHTGSGANVLTF
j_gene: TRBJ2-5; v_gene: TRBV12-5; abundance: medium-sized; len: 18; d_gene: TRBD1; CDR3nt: TGTGCTAGTGGTTTGACCACTCCGGGACAGGCTTACCAAGAGACCCAGTACTTC; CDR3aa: CASGLTTPGQAYQETQYF
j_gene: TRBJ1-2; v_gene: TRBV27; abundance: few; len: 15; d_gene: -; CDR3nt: TGTGCCAGCAGTTTCACAGACGAATCCGTCTATGGCTACACCTTC; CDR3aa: CASSFTDESVYGYTF
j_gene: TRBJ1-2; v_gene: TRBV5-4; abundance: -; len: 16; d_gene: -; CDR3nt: TGTGCCAGCAGCTTGGGGGGCGGAGGGGAGAACTATGGCTACACCTTC; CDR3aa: CASSLGGGGENYGYTF
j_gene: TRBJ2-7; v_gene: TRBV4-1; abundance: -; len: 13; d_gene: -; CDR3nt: TGCGCCAGCAGCCTCGAGGGGGTCCCCCCGCAGTACTTC; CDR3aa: CASSLEGVPPQYF
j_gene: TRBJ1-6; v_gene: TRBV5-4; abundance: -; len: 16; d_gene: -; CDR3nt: TGTGCCAGCAGCTATAACGGGGGATGGGATAATTCACCCCTCCACTTT; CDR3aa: CASSYNGGWDNSPLHF
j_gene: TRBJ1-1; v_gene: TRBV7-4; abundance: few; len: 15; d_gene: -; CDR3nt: TGTGCCAGCAGTCCCACTCGGGGTTTCGGTACTGAAGCTTTCTTT; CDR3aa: CASSPTRGFGTEAFF
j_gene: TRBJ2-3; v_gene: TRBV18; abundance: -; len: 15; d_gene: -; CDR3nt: TGTGCCAGCTCCCTCAAGGGAGTAGAGACAGATACGCAGTATTTT; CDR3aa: CASSLKGVETDTQYF
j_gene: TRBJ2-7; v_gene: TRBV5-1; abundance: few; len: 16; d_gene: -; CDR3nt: TGCGCCAGCAGGCTCTTGTTGGCTAGTGAGTCCTACGAGCAGTACTTC; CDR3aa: CASRLLLASESYEQYF
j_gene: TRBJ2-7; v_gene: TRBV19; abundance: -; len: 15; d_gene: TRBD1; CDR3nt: TGTGCCAGTAGTCGCCCCGGGACAGGGAAGGACGAGCAGTACTTC; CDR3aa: CASSRPGTGKDEQYF
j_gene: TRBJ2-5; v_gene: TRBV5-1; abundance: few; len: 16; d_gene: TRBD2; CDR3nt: TGCGCCAGCAGCCTGCAAGGAGCGGGGGACCAAGAGACCCAGTACTTC; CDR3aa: CASSLQGAGDQETQYF
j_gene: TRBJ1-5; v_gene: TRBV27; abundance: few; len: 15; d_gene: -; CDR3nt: TGTGCCAGCAGTTTAGGAGGACCAGGCAATCAGCCCCAGCATTTT; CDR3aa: CASSLGGPGNQPQHF
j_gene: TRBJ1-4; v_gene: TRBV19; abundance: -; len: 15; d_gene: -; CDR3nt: TGTGCCAGTAGCCCCCAGGCGCCAACTAATGAAAAACTGTTTTTT; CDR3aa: CASSPQAPTNEKLFF
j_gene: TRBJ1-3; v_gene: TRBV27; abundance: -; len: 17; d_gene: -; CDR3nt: TGTGCCAGCAGTTTGGGAACAGGCCCTACCTCTGGAAACACCATATATTTT; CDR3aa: CASSLGTGPTSGNTIYF
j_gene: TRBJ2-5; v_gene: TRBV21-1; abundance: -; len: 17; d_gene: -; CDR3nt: TGTGCCAGCAGCAAAGGGGCCCGGGACCCCCAACGGGAGACCCAGTACTTC; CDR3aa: CASSKGARDPQRETQYF
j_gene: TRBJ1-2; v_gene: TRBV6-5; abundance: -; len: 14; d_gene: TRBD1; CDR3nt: TGTGCCAGCAGCCCTTGGACAGGGACCTATGGCTACACCTTC; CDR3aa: CASSPWTGTYGYTF
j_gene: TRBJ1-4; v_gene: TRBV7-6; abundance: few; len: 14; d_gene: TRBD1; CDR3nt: TGTGCCAGCAGCGTAGGGACAGCGAATGAAAAACTGTTTTTT; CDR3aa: CASSVGTANEKLFF
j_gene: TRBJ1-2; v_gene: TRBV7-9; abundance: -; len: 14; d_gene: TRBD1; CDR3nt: TGTGCCAGCAGCTCACAGGGGGAGACCTATGGCTACACCTTC; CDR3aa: CASSSQGETYGYTF
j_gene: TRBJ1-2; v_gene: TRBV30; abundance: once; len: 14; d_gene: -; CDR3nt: TGTGCCTGGAGGGAAGGGGTGACCAACCATGGCTACACCTTC; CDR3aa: CAWREGVTNHGYTF
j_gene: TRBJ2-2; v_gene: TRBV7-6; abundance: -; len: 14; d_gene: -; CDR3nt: TGTGCCAGCAGCTTAGTTGGGGACACCGGGGAGCTGTTTTTT; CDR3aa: CASSLVGDTGELFF
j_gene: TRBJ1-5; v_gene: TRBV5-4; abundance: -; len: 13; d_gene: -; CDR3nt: TGTGCCAGCAGCCCCGGGGGCGGGCAGCCCCAGCATTTT; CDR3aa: CASSPGGGQPQHF
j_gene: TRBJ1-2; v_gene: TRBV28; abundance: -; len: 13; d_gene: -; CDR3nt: TGTGCCAGCAGCTCAACAGTTTACTATGGCTACACCTTC; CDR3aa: CASSSTVYYGYTF
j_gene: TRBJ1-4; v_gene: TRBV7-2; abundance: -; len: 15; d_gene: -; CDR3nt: TGTGCCAGCAGCTTAGTCCAGGCCCTTAATGAAAAACTGTTTTTT; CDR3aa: CASSLVQALNEKLFF
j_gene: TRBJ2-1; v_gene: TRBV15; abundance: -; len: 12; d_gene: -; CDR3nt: TGTGCCACCAGCAGAGATAACAATGAGCAGTTCTTC; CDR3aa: CATSRDNNEQFF
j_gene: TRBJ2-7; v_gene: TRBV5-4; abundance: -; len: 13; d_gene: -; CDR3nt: TGTGCCAGCAGCTCCGGTGGAACCTACGAGCAGTACTTC; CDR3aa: CASSSGGTYEQYF
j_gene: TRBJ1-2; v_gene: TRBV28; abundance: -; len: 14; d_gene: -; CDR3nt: TGTGCCAGCAGTTTCACAGACCCTAACTATGGCTACACCTTC; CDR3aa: CASSFTDPNYGYTF
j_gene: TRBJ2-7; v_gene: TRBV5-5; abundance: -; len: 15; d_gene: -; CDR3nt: TGTGCCAGCAGCTTGGATTCCAGGTCAACCTACGAGCAGTACTTC; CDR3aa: CASSLDSRSTYEQYF
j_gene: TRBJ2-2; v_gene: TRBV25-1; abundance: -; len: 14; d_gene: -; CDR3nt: TGTGCCAGCAGCAGCCACGCGAACACCGGGGAGCTGTTTTTT; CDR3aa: CASSSHANTGELFF
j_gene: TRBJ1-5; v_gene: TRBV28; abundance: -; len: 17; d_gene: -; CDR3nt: TGTGCCAGCAGTAGAATTCAGGGGCGAGGGGGCAATCAGCCCCAGCATTTT; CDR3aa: CASSRIQGRGGNQPQHF
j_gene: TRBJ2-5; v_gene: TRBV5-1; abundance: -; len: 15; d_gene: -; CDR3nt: TGCGCCAGCAGCTTGGGGACTAAGACCCAAGAGACCCAGTACTTC; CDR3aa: CASSLGTKTQETQYF
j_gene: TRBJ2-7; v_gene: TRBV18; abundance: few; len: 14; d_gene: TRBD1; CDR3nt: TGTGCCAGCTCACCCGGGACAGGAACCTACGAGCAGTACTTC; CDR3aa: CASSPGTGTYEQYF
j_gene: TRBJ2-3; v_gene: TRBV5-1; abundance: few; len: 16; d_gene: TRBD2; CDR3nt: TGCGCCAGCAGCTTCAGCTCCAGCGGGGGCACAGATACGCAGTATTTT; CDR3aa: CASSFSSSGGTDTQYF
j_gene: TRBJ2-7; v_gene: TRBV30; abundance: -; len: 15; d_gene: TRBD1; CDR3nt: TGTGCCTGGAGTGCGCCCGGGACAGGGTTCTACGAGCAGTACTTC; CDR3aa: CAWSAPGTGFYEQYF
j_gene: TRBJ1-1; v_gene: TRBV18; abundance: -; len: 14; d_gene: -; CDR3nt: TGTGCCAGCTCACCATTAATGGATAACACTGAAGCTTTCTTT; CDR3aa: CASSPLMDNTEAFF
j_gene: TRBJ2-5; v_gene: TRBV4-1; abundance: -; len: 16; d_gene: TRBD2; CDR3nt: TGCGCCAGCAGCCCGGCTAGCGGGGGGCTCCAAGAGACCCAGTACTTC; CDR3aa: CASSPASGGLQETQYF
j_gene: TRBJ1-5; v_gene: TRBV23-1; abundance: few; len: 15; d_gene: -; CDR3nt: TGCGCCAGCAGTCGTAGGGAGAAAAGCAATCAGCCCCAGCATTTT; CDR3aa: CASSRREKSNQPQHF
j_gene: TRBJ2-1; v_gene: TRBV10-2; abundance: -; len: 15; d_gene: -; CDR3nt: TGCGCCAGCAGGTGGGGCGGGGGCCTCTACAATGAGCAGTTCTTC; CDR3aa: CASRWGGGLYNEQFF
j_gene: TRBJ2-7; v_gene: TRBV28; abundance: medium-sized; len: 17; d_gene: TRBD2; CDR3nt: TGTGCCAGCAGTTTGATCCCTCCCGGGACTAGGTATGGCGAGCAGTACTTC; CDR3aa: CASSLIPPGTRYGEQYF
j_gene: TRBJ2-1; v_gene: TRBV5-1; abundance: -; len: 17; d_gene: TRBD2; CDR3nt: TGCGCCAGCAGCGCCCGGACTAGCGGCCTCGCGGGAGGAGAGCAGTTCTTC; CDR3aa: CASSARTSGLAGGEQFF
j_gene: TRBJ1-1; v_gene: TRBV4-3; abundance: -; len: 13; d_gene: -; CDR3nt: TGCGCCAGCAGCAAGCGGGGAATCACTGAAGCTTTCTTT; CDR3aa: CASSKRGITEAFF
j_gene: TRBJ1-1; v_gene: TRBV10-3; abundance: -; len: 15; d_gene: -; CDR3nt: TGTGCCATCAGTGAGATGCGGGGCAGGAACACTGAAGCTTTCTTT; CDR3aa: CAISEMRGRNTEAFF
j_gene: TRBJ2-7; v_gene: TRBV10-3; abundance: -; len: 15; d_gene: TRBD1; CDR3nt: TGTGCCATCAGTGAGCCTGGGGACAGGGGGGACGAGCAGTACTTC; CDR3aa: CAISEPGDRGDEQYF
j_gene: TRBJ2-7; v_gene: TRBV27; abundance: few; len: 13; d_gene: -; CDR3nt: TGTGCCCGGGGGACTCCTTTGTCCTACGAGCAGTACTTC; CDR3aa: CARGTPLSYEQYF
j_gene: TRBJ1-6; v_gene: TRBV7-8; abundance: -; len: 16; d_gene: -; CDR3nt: TGTGCCAGCAGCCCCCTCGAGGGCCGGTTGAGTTCACCCCTCCACTTT; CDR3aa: CASSPLEGRLSSPLHF
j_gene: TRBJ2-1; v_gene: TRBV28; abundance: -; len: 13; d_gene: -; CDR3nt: TGTGCCAGCAGTTTCCCGACAGGGAGGGAGCAGTTCTTC; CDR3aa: CASSFPTGREQFF
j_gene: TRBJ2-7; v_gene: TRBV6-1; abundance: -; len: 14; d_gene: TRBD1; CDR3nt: TGTGCCAGCAGGACAGACAGGGTTTCGTCCGAGCAGTACTTC; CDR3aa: CASRTDRVSSEQYF
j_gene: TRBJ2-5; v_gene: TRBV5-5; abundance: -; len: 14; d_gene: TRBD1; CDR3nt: TGTGCCAGCAGCCCTCCGGGACAGCAAGAGACCCAGTACTTC; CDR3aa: CASSPPGQQETQYF
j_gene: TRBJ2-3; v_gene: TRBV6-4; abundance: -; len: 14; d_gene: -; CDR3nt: TGTGCCAGCAGTGAGGCGGGGGCCACAGATACGCAGTATTTT; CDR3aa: CASSEAGATDTQYF
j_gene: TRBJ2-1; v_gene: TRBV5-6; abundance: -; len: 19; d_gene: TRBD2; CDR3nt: TGTGCCAGCAGCCGACCGGGACTAGCGGGGGGGAGCTCCTACAATGAGCAGTTCTTC; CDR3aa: CASSRPGLAGGSSYNEQFF
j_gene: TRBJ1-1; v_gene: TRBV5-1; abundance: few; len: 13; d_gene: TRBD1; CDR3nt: TGCGCCAGCAGTTGGGACAGTCAGGTTGAAGCTTTCTTT; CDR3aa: CASSWDSQVEAFF
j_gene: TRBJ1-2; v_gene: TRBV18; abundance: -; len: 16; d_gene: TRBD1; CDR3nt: TGTGCCAGCTCCCTCGAGGGACAGGGGAGGATAGTTGGCTACACCTTC; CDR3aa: CASSLEGQGRIVGYTF
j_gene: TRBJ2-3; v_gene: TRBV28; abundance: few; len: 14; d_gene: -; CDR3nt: TGTGCCAGCAGTTTATATAGGGAAGCAGATACGCAGTATTTT; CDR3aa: CASSLYREADTQYF
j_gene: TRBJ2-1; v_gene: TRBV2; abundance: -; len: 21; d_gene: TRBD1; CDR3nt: TGTGCCAGCAGTGCGGCGAGGGGACAGGTGGGGATAGGGGATACCTACAATGAGCAGTTCTTC; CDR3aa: CASSAARGQVGIGDTYNEQFF
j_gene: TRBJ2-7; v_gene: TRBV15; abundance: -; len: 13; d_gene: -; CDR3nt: TGTGCCACCAGCAGAGCTCGGGGCCTCGAGCAGTACTTC; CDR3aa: CATSRARGLEQYF
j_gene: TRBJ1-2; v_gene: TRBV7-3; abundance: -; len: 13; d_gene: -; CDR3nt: TGTGCCAGCAGCTTAGGTCAGGACTATGGCTACACCTTC; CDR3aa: CASSLGQDYGYTF
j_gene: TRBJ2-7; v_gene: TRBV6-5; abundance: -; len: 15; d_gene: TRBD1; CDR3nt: TGTGCCAGCAGTTGGAACCGGGACAGTTCCTACGAGCAGTACTTC; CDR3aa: CASSWNRDSSYEQYF
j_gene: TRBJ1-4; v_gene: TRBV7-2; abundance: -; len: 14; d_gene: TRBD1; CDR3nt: TGTGCCAGCAGACGGACAGGAAGTAATGAAAAACTGTTTTTT; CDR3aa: CASRRTGSNEKLFF